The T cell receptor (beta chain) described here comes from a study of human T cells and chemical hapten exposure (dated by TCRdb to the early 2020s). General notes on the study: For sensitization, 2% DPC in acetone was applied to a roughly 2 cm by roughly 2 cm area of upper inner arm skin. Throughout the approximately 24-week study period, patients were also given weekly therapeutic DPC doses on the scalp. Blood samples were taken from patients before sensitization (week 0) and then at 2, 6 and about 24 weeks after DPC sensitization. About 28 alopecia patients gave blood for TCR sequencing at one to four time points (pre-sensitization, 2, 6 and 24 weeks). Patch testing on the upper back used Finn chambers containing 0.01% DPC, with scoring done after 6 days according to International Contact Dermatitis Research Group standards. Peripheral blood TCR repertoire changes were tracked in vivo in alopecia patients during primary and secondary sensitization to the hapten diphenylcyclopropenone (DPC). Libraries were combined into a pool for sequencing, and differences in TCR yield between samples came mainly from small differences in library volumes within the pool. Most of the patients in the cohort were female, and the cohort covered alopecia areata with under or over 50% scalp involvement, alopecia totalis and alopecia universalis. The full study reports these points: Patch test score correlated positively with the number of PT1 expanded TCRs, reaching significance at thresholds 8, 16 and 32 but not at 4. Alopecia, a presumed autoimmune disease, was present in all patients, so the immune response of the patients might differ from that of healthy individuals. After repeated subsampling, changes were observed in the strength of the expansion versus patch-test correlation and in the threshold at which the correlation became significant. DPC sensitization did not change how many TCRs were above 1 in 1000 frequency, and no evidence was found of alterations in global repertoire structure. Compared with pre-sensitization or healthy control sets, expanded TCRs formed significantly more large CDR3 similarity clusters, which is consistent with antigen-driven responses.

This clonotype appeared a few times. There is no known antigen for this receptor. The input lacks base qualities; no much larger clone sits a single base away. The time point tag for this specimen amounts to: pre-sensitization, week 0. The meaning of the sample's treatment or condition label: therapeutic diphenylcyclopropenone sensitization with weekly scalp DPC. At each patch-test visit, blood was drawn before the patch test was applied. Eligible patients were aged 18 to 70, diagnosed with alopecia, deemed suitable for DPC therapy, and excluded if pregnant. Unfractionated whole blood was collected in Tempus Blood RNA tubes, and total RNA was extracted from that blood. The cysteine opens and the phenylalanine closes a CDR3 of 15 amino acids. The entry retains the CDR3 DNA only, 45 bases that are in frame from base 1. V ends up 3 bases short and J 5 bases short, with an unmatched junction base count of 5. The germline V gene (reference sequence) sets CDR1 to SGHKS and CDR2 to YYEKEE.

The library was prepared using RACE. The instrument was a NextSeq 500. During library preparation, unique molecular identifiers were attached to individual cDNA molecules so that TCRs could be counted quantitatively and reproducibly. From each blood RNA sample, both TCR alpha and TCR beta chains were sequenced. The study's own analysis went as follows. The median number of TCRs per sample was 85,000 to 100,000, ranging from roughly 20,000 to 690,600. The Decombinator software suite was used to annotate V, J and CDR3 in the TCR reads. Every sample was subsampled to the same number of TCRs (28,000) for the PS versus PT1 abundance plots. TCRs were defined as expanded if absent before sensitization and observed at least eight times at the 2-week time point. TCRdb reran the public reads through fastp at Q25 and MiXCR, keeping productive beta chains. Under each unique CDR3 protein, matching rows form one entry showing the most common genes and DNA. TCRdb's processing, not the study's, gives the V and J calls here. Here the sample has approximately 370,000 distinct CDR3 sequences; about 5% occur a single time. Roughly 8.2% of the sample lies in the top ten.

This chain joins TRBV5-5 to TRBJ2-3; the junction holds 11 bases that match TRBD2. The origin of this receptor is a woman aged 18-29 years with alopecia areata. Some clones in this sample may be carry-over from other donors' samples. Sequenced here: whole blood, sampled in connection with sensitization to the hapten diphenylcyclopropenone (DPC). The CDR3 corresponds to CASSSLLAGVDTQYF. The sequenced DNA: TGTGCCAGCAGCTCTTTACTAGCGGGAGTAGATACGCAGTATTTT.